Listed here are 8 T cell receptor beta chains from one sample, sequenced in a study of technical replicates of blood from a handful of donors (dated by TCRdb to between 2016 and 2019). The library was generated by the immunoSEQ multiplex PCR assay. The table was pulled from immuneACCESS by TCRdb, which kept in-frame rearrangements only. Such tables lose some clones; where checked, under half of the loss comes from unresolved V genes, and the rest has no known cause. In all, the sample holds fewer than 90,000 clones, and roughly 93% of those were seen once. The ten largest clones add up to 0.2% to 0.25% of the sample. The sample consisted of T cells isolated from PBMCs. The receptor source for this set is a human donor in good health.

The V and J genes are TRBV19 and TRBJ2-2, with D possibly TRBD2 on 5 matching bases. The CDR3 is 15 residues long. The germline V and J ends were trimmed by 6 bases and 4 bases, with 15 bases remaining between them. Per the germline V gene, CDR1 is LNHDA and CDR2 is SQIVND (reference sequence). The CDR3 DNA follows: TGTGCCAGTAGAGCTTTGTTGGGAGCCACCGGGGAGCTGTTTTTT. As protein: CASRALLGATGELFF.

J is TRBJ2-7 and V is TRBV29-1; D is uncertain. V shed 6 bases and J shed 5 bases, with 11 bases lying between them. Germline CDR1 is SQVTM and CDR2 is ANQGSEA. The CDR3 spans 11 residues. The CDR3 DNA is TGCAGCGTCAGATCTGGAGACGAGCAGTACTTC. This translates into CSVRSGDEQYF.

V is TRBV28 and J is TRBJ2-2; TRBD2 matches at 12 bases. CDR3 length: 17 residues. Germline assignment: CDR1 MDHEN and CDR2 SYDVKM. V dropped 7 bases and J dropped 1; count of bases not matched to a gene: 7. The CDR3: CASILAGGLQNTGELFF. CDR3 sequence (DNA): TGTGCCAGCATCCTAGCGGGAGGGCTCCAGAACACCGGGGAGCTGTTTTTT.

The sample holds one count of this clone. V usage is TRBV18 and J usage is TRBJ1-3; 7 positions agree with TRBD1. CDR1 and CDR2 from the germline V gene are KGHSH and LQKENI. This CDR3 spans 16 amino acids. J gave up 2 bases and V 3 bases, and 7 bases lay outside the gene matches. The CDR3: CASSPGQVVTGNTIYF. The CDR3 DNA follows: TGTGCCAGCTCACCTGGACAGGTGGTAACTGGAAACACCATATATTTT.

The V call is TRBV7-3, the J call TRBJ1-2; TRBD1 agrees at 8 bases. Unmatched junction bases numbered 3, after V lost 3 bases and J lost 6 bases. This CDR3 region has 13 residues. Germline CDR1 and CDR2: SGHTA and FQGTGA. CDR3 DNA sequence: TGTGCCAGCAGCTTCAGCAGGGGGCATGGCTACACCTTC. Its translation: CASSFSRGHGYTF.

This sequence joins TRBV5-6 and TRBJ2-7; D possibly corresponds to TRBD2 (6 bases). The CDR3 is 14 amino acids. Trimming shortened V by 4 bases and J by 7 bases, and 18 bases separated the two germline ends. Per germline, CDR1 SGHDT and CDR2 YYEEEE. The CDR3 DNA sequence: TGTGCCAGCAGCAGCTGGACTACCCCTAGGGAGCAGTACTTC. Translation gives CASSSWTTPREQYF.

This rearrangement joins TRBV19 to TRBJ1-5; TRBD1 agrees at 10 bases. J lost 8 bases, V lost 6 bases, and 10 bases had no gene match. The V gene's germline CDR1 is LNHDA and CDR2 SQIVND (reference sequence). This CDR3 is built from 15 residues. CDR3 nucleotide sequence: TGTGCCAGTAGCATCGGACAGGGGGAGGTTGAGCCCCAGCATTTT. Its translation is CASSIGQGEVEPQHF.

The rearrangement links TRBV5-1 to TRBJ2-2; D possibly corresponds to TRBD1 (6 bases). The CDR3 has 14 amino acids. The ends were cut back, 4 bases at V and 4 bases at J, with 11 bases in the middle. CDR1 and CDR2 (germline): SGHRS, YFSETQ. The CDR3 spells CASSETGATGELFF. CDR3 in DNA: TGCGCCAGCAGCGAGACAGGTGCCACCGGGGAGCTGTTTTTT.